A single sample gave rise to the 13 T cell receptor beta chains below, sequenced in a study of blood T cell repertoires in COVID-19. Clones were sequenced by immunoSEQ multiplex PCR, and TCRdb holds only the in-frame ones, with some missing. The sample contains under 20,000 clones, around three quarters of which appear only once. Sequenced sample: peripheral blood. These receptors were collected from a man aged 65 to 85 with COVID-19, enrolled during active disease.

The genes are TRBV19 and TRBJ2-7, with 7 bases aligning to TRBD2. Unmatched junction bases numbered 12, after V lost 7 bases and J lost 3 bases. The germline V gene has CDR1 LNHDA and CDR2 SQIVND (reference sequence). The CDR3 is 15 amino acids. CDR3 DNA: TGTGCCAGTACTCCCGGGGGGACTGAGTACTACGAGCAGTACTTC. Its protein product is CASTPGGTEYYEQYF.

The CDR3 DNA sequence: TGTGCCAGCAGGGGGACAGGGGGCCATGAAGCTTTCTTT. Translating it yields CASRGTGGHEAFF. The chain is built from TRBV9 and TRBJ1-1; 12 positions match TRBD1. This CDR3 comprises 13 residues. Germline values: CDR1 SGDLS, CDR2 YYNGEE. V trimming: 5 bases; J trimming: 7 bases; junction bases outside the gene matches: 3.

This chain joins TRBV14 and TRBJ1-2, with 7 nucleotides matching TRBD1. V gave up 8 bases and J gave up 6 bases; unmatched junction bases: 9. The germline CDR1 and CDR2 sequences are SGHDN and FVKESK. CDR3 size: 13 residues. For the CDR3, the DNA is TGTGCCAGCCGGGCAGGGGGAGGACATGGCTACACCTTC. This sequence encodes CASRAGGGHGYTF.

The V and J genes are TRBV30 and TRBJ1-1, with D unresolved. Deletions cut 1 base from V and 7 bases from J, with 10 bases between. Germline V gene data show CDR1 as GTSNPN and CDR2 as SVGIG (reference sequence). This CDR3 is 12 amino acids long. CDR3 sequence (DNA): TGTGCCTGGAGTGCTACTTATAGTGAAGCTTTCTTT. Its translation is CAWSATYSEAFF.

This sequence joins TRBV6-5 and TRBJ1-2, with 7 bases lining up with TRBD1. The CDR3 extends over 14 amino acids. V gave up 0 bases and J gave up 5 bases; unmatched junction bases: 3. Per germline, CDR1 MNHEY and CDR2 SVGAGI. DNA of the CDR3: TGTGCCAGCAGTTACTCGGGACAGAAGTATGGCTACACCTTC. Translation gives CASSYSGQKYGYTF.

This chain connects TRBV19 to TRBJ2-1; 15 bases agree with TRBD2. CDR3 length equals 19 residues. The germline gives CDR1 LNHDA, CDR2 SQIVND (reference sequence). V dropped 6 bases and J dropped 2; count of bases not matched to a gene: 11. The CDR3 region is CASSRVGLAGGMAYNEQFF. CDR3 nucleotide sequence: TGTGCCAGTAGCCGCGTTGGACTAGCGGGGGGGATGGCCTACAATGAGCAGTTCTTC.

This clone is a singleton in its sample. This rearrangement joins TRBV12-3 or TRBV12-4 to TRBJ1-2; 10 bases fit TRBD1. Losses at the gene ends were 11 bases for V and 6 bases for J; bases not matched to a gene: 9. The CDR3 contains 13 residues. The CDR3, as DNA: TGTGCCCTAGTGACAGGGGGCGGAGATGGCTACACCTTC. Translation: CALVTGGGDGYTF.

This chain uses TRBV29-1 with TRBJ1-2, with D hard to call. CDR3 length equals 12 residues. V was cut by 3 bases and J by 0 bases, with 5 bases left in between. Germline values: CDR1 SQVTM, CDR2 ANQGSEA. CDR3 region: CSVDIANYGYTF. CDR3 in DNA: TGCAGCGTTGATATAGCTAACTATGGCTACACCTTC. Full variable domain (outside the CDR3, taken from reference TRBV29-1 and TRBJ1-2): SAVISQKPSRDICQRGTSLTIQCQVDSQVTMMFWYRQQPGQSLTLIATANQGSEATYESGFVIDKFPISRPNLTFSTLTVSNMSPEDSSIYLCSVDIANYGYTFGSGTRLTVV.

The V gene is TRBV9, the J gene TRBJ1-6; 7 bases fit TRBD1. In germline, CDR1 is SGDLS, CDR2 YYNGEE. The CDR3 length is 14 residues. V lost 4 bases to trimming and J lost 7 bases; unmatched junction nucleotides: 5. CDR3 DNA: TGTGCCAGCAGCTACGGACAGGAGAATTCACCCCTCCACTTT. Translated: CASSYGQENSPLHF.

V is TRBV7-3 and J is TRBJ2-1; 7 bases line up with TRBD1. Per the germline V gene, CDR1 is SGHTA and CDR2 is FQGTGA. V shed 2 bases and J 6 bases; nucleotides not matched to a gene: 7. The CDR3 length is 15 residues. CDR3 residues: CASSLPHAGGNEQFF. Written as DNA, the CDR3 is TGTGCCAGCAGCTTACCCCACGCAGGGGGCAATGAGCAGTTCTTC.

V usage is TRBV10-2 and J usage is TRBJ1-4; D ambiguous. The V gene lost 5 bases and the J gene lost 0 bases, with 13 bases spanning the gap. CDR1 and CDR2 from the germline V gene are WSHSY and SAAADI. This CDR3 contains 16 residues. The CDR3 here is CASSLHAPSTNEKLFF. CDR3 DNA: TGCGCCAGCAGTCTGCACGCGCCATCAACTAATGAAAAACTGTTTTTT.

This clone was counted a few times. The V call is TRBV12-3 or TRBV12-4, the J call TRBJ2-7; D call uncertain. Trimming removed 1 base from V and 3 bases from J, with 7 bases in between. The length of the CDR3 is 13 residues. The CDR3 region is CASSLGRNYEQYF. For the CDR3, the DNA is TGTGCCAGCAGTTTAGGGCGGAACTACGAGCAGTACTTC.

This sequence joins TRBV19 and TRBJ1-5; 9 bases line up with TRBD1. The ends lost 3 bases at V and 4 bases at J; junction bases unmatched: 4. CDR1 is LNHDA and CDR2 is SQIVND in the germline V gene (reference sequence). This CDR3 is 15 amino acids long. The CDR3 bases are TGTGCCAGTAGTATTTGGGGACAGGGAAATCAGCCCCAGCATTTT. This gives the protein CASSIWGQGNQPQHF.